The 32 T cell receptor beta chains given below trace back to one sample, sequenced in a study of cytomegalovirus exposure and HLA in healthy donors. The PCR made use of 60 Vbeta and 13 Jbeta primers. TCRdb's copy holds only in-frame clones and misses some; the assay was immunoSEQ multiplex PCR. The table shows 120,000 or so clones, with around 68% occurring only once. The specimen was PBMCs. The origin of the receptors is a man between 40 and 49 years old in good health and CMV-seropositive.

V is TRBV19 and J is TRBJ1-5; no reliable D call. V gave up 3 bases and J gave up 1 base, with 10 bases separating them. From germline, CDR1 is LNHDA and CDR2 SQIVND (reference sequence). This CDR3 region has 15 residues. The CDR3 DNA is TGTGCCAGTAGTATGAGGGATCTGAGCAATCAGCCCCAGCATTTT. As protein: CASSMRDLSNQPQHF.

This chain links TRBV5-1 with TRBJ2-7; 10 bases match TRBD2. V was pared by 0 bases and J by 4 bases, with 1 base of the junction left unmatched. CDR3 length: 14 amino acids. Germline V gives CDR1 SGHRS, CDR2 YFSETQ. CDR3: CASSLVGLAYEQYF. The DNA of the CDR3 is TGCGCCAGCAGCTTGGTGGGACTAGCGTACGAGCAGTACTTC.

The V gene is TRBV5-6, the J gene TRBJ2-2; TRBD2 matches 10 bases. The germline CDR1 and CDR2 sequences are SGHDT and YYEEEE. There are 17 residues in the CDR3. The V gene end was trimmed by 3 bases and the J gene end by 0 bases; junction bases not matched to a gene: 5. The CDR3 is CASSYSSGGSNTGELFF. The CDR3 DNA follows: TGTGCCAGCAGCTATTCTAGCGGGGGCTCGAACACCGGGGAGCTGTTTTTT.

The genes are TRBV25-1 and TRBJ2-1, with TRBD2 matching 8 bases. Per germline, CDR1 MGHDK and CDR2 SYGVNS. The CDR3 is made up of 15 amino acids. The trim removed 5 bases at V and 5 bases at J, leaving 8 bases unmatched. The CDR3 nucleotides read TGTGCCAGCAGTTCTCGGACTAGCTCGGACAATGAGCAGTTCTTC. It yields the protein CASSSRTSSDNEQFF.

On this clone: The sample carries other DNA sequences with the same CDR3. The gene calls are TRBV7-2 and TRBJ2-2, with a possible D match to TRBD2 (5 bases). Deletions cut 3 bases from V and 7 bases from J, with 12 bases between. Per germline, CDR1 SGHTA and CDR2 FQGNSA. This CDR3 has 14 amino acids. CDR3 sequence (DNA): TGTGCCAGCAGCTTTTCGGGGTACGGCGGGGAGCTGTTTTTT. This translates into CASSFSGYGGELFF.

The chain carries TRBV12-5 and TRBJ2-3; 10 bases agree with TRBD1. The CDR3 runs to 16 residues. Germline CDR1 LGHNT, CDR2 FRNRAP. Unmatched junction bases numbered 2, after V lost 1 base and J lost 1 base. The CDR3 DNA reads TGTGCTAGTGGTTTGGGGACAGGGGGAGGCACAGATACGCAGTATTTT. Translating it yields CASGLGTGGGTDTQYF.

The table lists this clone with a count of one. This rearrangement joins TRBV19 to TRBJ1-5, with 7 bases that match TRBD1. This CDR3 spans 15 amino acids. Germline CDR1 and CDR2: LNHDA and SQIVND (reference sequence). J lost 0 bases, V lost 7 bases, and 6 bases had no gene match. The chain's CDR3 is CASKGTVHSNQPQHF. The DNA of the CDR3 is TGTGCCAGTAAGGGGACAGTCCATAGCAATCAGCCCCAGCATTTT. Combining the CDR3 with reference TRBV19 and TRBJ1-5 gives the whole variable domain DGGITQSPKYLFRKEGQNVTLSCEQNLNHDAMYWYRQDPGQGLRLIYYSQIVNDFQKGDIAEGYSVSREKKESFPLTVTSAQKNPTAFYLCASKGTVHSNQPQHFGDGTRLSIL.

This clone was seen more than once but under ten times. This chain links TRBV15 with TRBJ2-7, with 8 bases matching TRBD1. Germline CDR1 and CDR2: LNHNV and YYDKDF (reference sequence). With 1 base clipped from V and 7 bases from J, the junction kept 9 bases outside the gene matches. The CDR3 runs 15 residues. CDR3 amino acids: CATSRAGTGRQEQYF. In nucleotides, the CDR3 is TGTGCCACCAGCAGAGCCGGGACAGGAAGACAGGAGCAGTACTTC.

The V gene is TRBV19, the J gene TRBJ1-2; perhaps TRBD1 as D (6 bases). This CDR3 has 13 residues. Germline values: CDR1 LNHDA, CDR2 SQIVND (reference sequence). With 1 base removed from V and 7 bases from J, the gap between germline ends came to 10 bases. CDR3 sequence: CASSIVRGRGYTF. The CDR3 DNA reads TGTGCCAGTAGTATAGTCAGGGGACGTGGCTACACCTTC. Full variable domain (rest looked up from reference TRBV19 and TRBJ1-2): DGGITQSPKYLFRKEGQNVTLSCEQNLNHDAMYWYRQDPGQGLRLIYYSQIVNDFQKGDIAEGYSVSREKKESFPLTVTSAQKNPTAFYLCASSIVRGRGYTFGSGTRLTVV.

This rearrangement joins TRBV5-6 to TRBJ1-5; D possibly corresponds to TRBD1 (5 bases). Germline V CDR1 and CDR2: SGHDT, YYEEEE. Trimming removed 2 bases at V and 0 bases at J, with 12 bases between. The CDR3 has 16 amino acids. CDR3 nucleotide sequence: TGTGCCAGCAGCTTAGGGGCAGGCTATAGCAATCAGCCCCAGCATTTT. Protein sequence: CASSLGAGYSNQPQHF. Variable domain in full (rest from reference TRBV5-6 and TRBJ1-5): DAGVTQSPTHLIKTRGQQVTLRCSPKSGHDTVSWYQQALGQGPQFIFQYYEEEERQRGNFPDRFSGHQFPNYSSELNVNALLLGDSALYLCASSLGAGYSNQPQHFGDGTRLSIL.

This sequence joins TRBV7-8 and TRBJ1-1; 8 bases line up with TRBD1. Germline values: CDR1 SGHVS, CDR2 FQNEAQ. With V trimmed by 4 bases and J by 0 bases, 4 bases remained unmatched. This CDR3 is 15 amino acids long. The CDR3 coding sequence is TGTGCCAGCAGCTACGGGACAGGAGTGAACACTGAAGCTTTCTTT. Protein: CASSYGTGVNTEAFF.

V and J are TRBV18 and TRBJ2-2, with 8 bases aligning to TRBD1. The CDR3 runs to 15 residues. Losses at the gene ends were 2 bases for V and 2 bases for J; bases not matched to a gene: 1. Germline loops: CDR1 KGHSH, CDR2 LQKENI. CDR3 sequence reads: CASSPGQGNTGELFF. The CDR3 coding sequence is TGTGCCAGCTCACCAGGACAGGGTAACACCGGGGAGCTGTTTTTT.

The chain joins TRBV30 to TRBJ1-1, with D perhaps TRBD1 (6 bases). Germline-derived CDR1 and CDR2 are GTSNPN and SVGIG (reference sequence). V was trimmed by 4 bases and J by 4 bases, leaving 13 bases between them. The CDR3 extends over 13 amino acids. The CDR3 DNA is TGTGCCTGGACTCCAGGGGTAGGCACTGAAGCTTTCTTT. Translating it yields CAWTPGVGTEAFF.

The chain joins TRBV21-1 to TRBJ1-2. TRBV21-1 is termed a pseudogene. The CDR3 is 17 residues long. The CDR3 nucleotides read TGTGCCAGCAGCAAGTCGGTCCCTACCGGTTTTTTATATGGCTACACCTTC. It is translated as CASSKSVPTGFLYGYTF.

This clone was observed once. The chain links TRBV5-4 to TRBJ2-7; tentatively, D is TRBD2 (7 bases). The germline V and J ends were trimmed by 0 bases and 5 bases, with 15 bases remaining between them. The CDR3 has 15 residues. Germline V gives CDR1 SGHNT, CDR2 YYREEE (reference sequence). CDR3 residues: CASSLVKGEGNEQYF. The CDR3 DNA sequence: TGTGCCAGCAGCTTGGTAAAGGGGGAGGGGAACGAGCAGTACTTC.

The rearrangement uses TRBV27 and TRBJ2-1, with 9 bases lining up with TRBD2. This CDR3 is 17 amino acids long. The germline gives CDR1 MNHEY, CDR2 SMNVEV (reference sequence). J gave up 6 bases and V 5 bases, and 14 bases lay outside the gene matches. CDR3 sequence reads: CASSPLGGSGSPNEQFF. CDR3 sequence (DNA): TGTGCCAGCAGTCCCCTAGGGGGTAGCGGGAGCCCCAATGAGCAGTTCTTC.

The chain uses TRBV5-5 and TRBJ2-2; 7 bases are a match to TRBD1. The germline CDR1 and CDR2 sequences are SGHKS and YYEKEE (reference sequence). V was clipped by 4 bases and J by 6 bases; unmatched bases: 3. The CDR3 totals 13 residues. The CDR3 is CASSRTGPGELFF. CDR3 sequence (DNA): TGTGCCAGCAGCCGGACAGGTCCCGGGGAGCTGTTTTTT.

The V and J genes are TRBV5-1 and TRBJ2-1, with 8 bases fitting TRBD1. Germline V gives CDR1 SGHRS, CDR2 YFSETQ. V shed 2 bases and J 4 bases; nucleotides not matched to a gene: 5. CDR3 length: 15 amino acids. CDR3 in DNA: TGCGCCAGCAGCTTCTCGGGACAGGAATACAATGAGCAGTTCTTC. This encodes CASSFSGQEYNEQFF.

The chain has TRBV9 and TRBJ1-1, with 7 bases that match TRBD1. With 6 bases clipped from V and 0 bases from J, the junction kept 5 bases outside the gene matches. Germline V gives CDR1 SGDLS, CDR2 YYNGEE. The CDR3 extends over 14 amino acids. This CDR3 is CASTTGNVNTEAFF. The CDR3 region has the DNA TGTGCCAGCACGACAGGGAACGTGAACACTGAAGCTTTCTTT.

This chain connects TRBV16 to TRBJ2-2; possible D gene TRBD2, 6 bases. The CDR3 is made up of 16 amino acids. Germline CDR1 reads KGHSY; CDR2 reads FQNENV. V was pared by 0 bases and J by 2 bases, with 10 bases between. The CDR3 DNA sequence: TGTGCCAGCAGCCAATCAGGCGGGGTCAACACCGGGGAGCTGTTTTTT. Translation gives CASSQSGGVNTGELFF.

The J gene is TRBJ2-7, the V gene TRBV2, with TRBD1 matching 8 bases. The CDR3 has 14 residues. Per the germline V gene, CDR1 is SNHLY and CDR2 is FYNNEI. The J segment lost 5 bases and the V segment lost 5 bases, leaving 8 bases of the junction unmatched. The CDR3 DNA reads TGTGCCAGCAGTCCGGACAGGACAGGGAACGAGCAGTACTTC. As protein: CASSPDRTGNEQYF.

The V and J genes are TRBV27 and TRBJ2-7; 8 positions match TRBD1. J was trimmed by 2 bases and V by 2 bases; bases with no gene match: 2. CDR1 is MNHEY and CDR2 is SMNVEV in the germline V gene (reference sequence). The CDR3 runs 14 residues. The CDR3 protein is CASSLDRGPYEQYF. For the CDR3, the DNA is TGTGCCAGCAGTTTAGACAGGGGCCCCTACGAGCAGTACTTC.

This sequence joins TRBV28 and TRBJ1-3; TRBD1 is a possible D gene (6 bases). This CDR3 is built from 16 residues. Germline V CDR1 and CDR2: MDHEN, SYDVKM. Trimming cost V 2 bases and J 4 bases, with 15 bases left between them. CDR3 in DNA: TGTGCCAGCAGTTTAAATGGGGGCGTAATCGGAAACACCATATATTTT. Its protein is CASSLNGGVIGNTIYF.

The genes are TRBV6-5 and TRBJ1-1, with 7 bases matching TRBD1. The ends lost 5 bases at V and 0 bases at J; junction bases unmatched: 3. CDR3 length equals 14 residues. Looked up from germline, CDR1 is MNHEY and CDR2 is SVGAGI. CDR3 coding DNA: TGTGCCAGCAGTGGACAGGTAATGAACACTGAAGCTTTCTTT. Translated: CASSGQVMNTEAFF.

The chain has TRBV7-2 and TRBJ2-7; 10 bases match TRBD1. From germline, CDR1 is SGHTA and CDR2 FQGNSA. J was trimmed by 4 bases and V by 2 bases; bases with no gene match: 5. The CDR3 runs 15 residues. The CDR3 protein is CASSLRGQGWYEQYF. CDR3 bases: TGTGCCAGCAGCTTAAGGGGACAGGGGTGGTACGAGCAGTACTTC.

Here the CDR3 reads CASHTGTLEQFF. The CDR3 DNA follows: TGTGCCAGTCATACTGGGACTTTGGAGCAGTTCTTC. This chain joins TRBV27 and TRBJ2-1, with D perhaps TRBD2 (6 bases). V was pared by 9 bases and J by 10 bases, with 16 bases between. Germline-derived CDR1 and CDR2 are MNHEY and SMNVEV (reference sequence). There are 12 residues in the CDR3.

This chain links TRBV10-3 with TRBJ2-5; no clear D. This CDR3 contains 15 residues. Germline-derived CDR1 and CDR2 are ENHRY and SYGVKD. V was clipped by 6 bases and J by 1 base, with 15 bases between them. Written as DNA, the CDR3 is TGTGCCATCAGCGCCTCGCAGAGGTTCCAAGAGACCCAGTACTTC. This gives the protein CAISASQRFQETQYF.

The gene calls are TRBV28 and TRBJ1-2, with D possibly being TRBD1 (5 bases). The germline V gene encodes CDR1 MDHEN and CDR2 SYDVKM. V was shortened by 6 bases and J by 5 bases, with 16 bases between the two germline ends. The CDR3 runs 14 residues. The CDR3 DNA sequence: TGTGCCAGCAGCTCAGACAGAGCGACTTATGGCTACACCTTC. This encodes CASSSDRATYGYTF.

The chain couples TRBV5-1 to TRBJ2-6, with D possibly TRBD1 on 5 matching bases. The CDR3 is 16 amino acids. Germline values: CDR1 SGHRS, CDR2 YFSETQ. V gave up 5 bases and J gave up 0 bases, with 12 bases separating them. For the CDR3, the DNA is TGCGCCAGCAGACGCGACAGTAACTCTGGGGCCAACGTCCTGACTTTC. Its protein product is CASRRDSNSGANVLTF.

The V and J genes are TRBV7-9 and TRBJ1-2; D not certain. This CDR3 has 13 residues. V lost 2 bases to trimming and J lost 7 bases, with 11 bases between them. The germline CDR1 and CDR2 sequences are SEHNR and FQNEAQ (reference sequence). The CDR3 bases are TGTGCCAGCAGCTTATCCGCAGTGCTTGGCTACACCTTC. This translates into CASSLSAVLGYTF.

This clone was counted once. The gene calls are TRBV14 and TRBJ2-2; TRBD2 agrees at 8 bases. Germline CDR1 is SGHDN and CDR2 is FVKESK. V dropped 4 bases and J dropped 4; count of bases not matched to a gene: 8. There are 16 residues in the CDR3. The CDR3 coding sequence is TGTGCCAGCAGCCGCTTGGGCGGGGGGTCCACCGGGGAGCTGTTTTTT. It codes for CASSRLGGGSTGELFF. The complete variable domain, with remaining parts taken from reference TRBV14 and TRBJ2-2, reads EAGVTQFPSHSVIEKGQTVTLRCDPISGHDNLYWYRRVMGKEIKFLLHFVKESKQDESGMPNNRFLAERTGGTYSTLKVQPAELEDSGVYFCASSRLGGGSTGELFFGEGSRLTVL.

This chain uses TRBV27 with TRBJ2-7; 8 bases agree with TRBD1. The CDR3 has 14 residues. Germline CDR1 is MNHEY and CDR2 is SMNVEV (reference sequence). Trimming at V came to 0 bases and at J to 5 bases, leaving 3 bases not matched to a gene. The CDR3 region has the DNA TGTGCCAGCAGTTTATCGGCCAGGGGGCACGAGCAGTACTTC. Residues: CASSLSARGHEQYF.